One and the same sample provided the 12 T cell receptor beta chains below, sequenced in a study of vaccination and CD4 T cells after COVID-19. No antigen is known for these receptors. The Oncomine TCR Beta short-read assay sequenced DNA from cultured CD4+ T cells. Each CDR3 protein gets one entry after TCRdb re-called the PCR reads with MiXCR. The table has about 9,800 distinct CDR3 sequences, 30% to 45% seen once. Stated treatment: roughly 10-day PBMC culture with coronavirus spike peptide pools or control peptides (ViraFEST assay). Sequencing input: CD4+ T cells from blood, cultured in vitro. The receptors were sampled from a human donor who had recovered from COVID-19.

The chain links TRBV19 to TRBJ1-3; no firm D call. The CDR3 has 13 amino acids. V lost 8 bases to trimming and J lost 0 bases, with 8 bases between them. From germline, CDR1 is LNHDA and CDR2 SQIVND (reference sequence). CDR3 sequence reads: CASGGFSGNTIYF. In DNA form, the CDR3 reads TGTGCCAGTGGCGGCTTCTCTGGAAACACCATATATTTT.

In its sample, this clonotype was seen once. V and J are TRBV19 and TRBJ1-3; D not resolved. The CDR3 is 14 amino acids. V lost 7 bases to trimming and J lost 2 bases, with 12 bases between them. The V gene's germline CDR1 is LNHDA and CDR2 SQIVND (reference sequence). The CDR3 DNA reads as TGTGCCAGTAATCCCTCCATGACTGGAAACACCATATATTTT. This translates into CASNPSMTGNTIYF.

This clonotype is categorized as hyperexpanded. The V call is TRBV7-2, the J call TRBJ1-2; perhaps TRBD1 as D (6 bases). Trimming took off 5 bases at V and 4 bases at J, with 20 bases between the two ends. The CDR3 sequence is 16 residues long. The V gene's germline CDR1 is SGHTA and CDR2 FQGNSA. CDR3 sequence: CASSPQRGHIFYGYTF. CDR3 DNA: TGTGCCAGCAGCCCCCAAAGGGGACATATATTCTATGGCTACACCTTC.

CDR3: CASSPRPGLAGGGIYEQYF. CDR3 DNA: TGTGCCAGCAGCCCCCGCCCGGGACTAGCGGGGGGCGGAATCTACGAGCAGTACTTC. The chain carries TRBV7-2 and TRBJ2-7; 15 bases are shared with TRBD2. The CDR3 is made up of 19 amino acids. CDR1 is SGHTA and CDR2 is FQGNSA in the germline V gene. V was pared by 5 bases and J by 3 bases, with 14 bases of the junction left unmatched.

This clonotype was recorded a few times. The chain links TRBV20-1 to TRBJ2-1; weak D call: TRBD1 (6 bases). The CDR3 is 11 amino acids. Germline values: CDR1 DFQATT, CDR2 SNEGSKA (reference sequence). Trimming pared 1 base from V and 12 bases from J, leaving 10 bases between. The CDR3 loop reads CSARAAGVQFF. CDR3 nucleotides: TGCAGTGCTAGAGCCGCAGGGGTGCAGTTCTTC.

This chain links TRBV7-2 with TRBJ1-1; D gene uncertain. Trimming removed 2 bases from V and 0 bases from J, with 7 bases in between. CDR3 length: 14 residues. CDR1 is SGHTA and CDR2 is FQGNSA in the germline V gene. The CDR3 region is CASSLQGVNTEAFF. The CDR3, as DNA: TGTGCCAGCAGCTTACAAGGAGTGAACACTGAAGCTTTCTTT.

There are a few counts of this clonotype. The rearrangement uses TRBV7-9 and TRBJ1-1, with TRBD1 as a possible D gene (5 bases). The CDR3 runs to 12 residues. Trimming removed 0 bases from V and 7 bases from J, with 6 bases in between. From germline, CDR1 is SEHNR and CDR2 FQNEAQ (reference sequence). The DNA for the CDR3 is TGTGCCAGCAGCTTAGCCCAGGGTGAAGCTTTCTTT. It yields the protein CASSLAQGEAFF.

The genes are TRBV27 and TRBJ1-2, with a tentative D call TRBD1 (5 bases). The CDR3 length is 17 residues. CDR1 is MNHEY and CDR2 is SMNVEV in the germline V gene (reference sequence). The V end was cut by 3 bases, the J end by 0 bases, with 17 bases between. CDR3: CASSLQGPTLTNYGYTF. CDR3 in DNA: TGTGCCAGCAGTTTGCAGGGCCCCACTCTTACTAACTATGGCTACACCTTC.

This sequence joins TRBV6-1 and TRBJ1-6, with 8 nucleotides matching TRBD1. Germline trimming cut 5 bases from V and 7 bases from J; bases unmatched to any gene: 4. The CDR3 has 14 amino acids. Germline V gene data show CDR1 as MNHNS and CDR2 as SASEGT. The CDR3 loop reads CASSIGQGNSPLHF. The CDR3 DNA sequence: TGTGCCAGCAGTATTGGACAGGGAAATTCACCCCTCCACTTT.

This clonotype was seen a handful of times. The chain has TRBV7-9 and TRBJ1-4; 8 bases are a match to TRBD1. Per the germline V gene, CDR1 is SEHNR and CDR2 is FQNEAQ (reference sequence). This CDR3 spans 15 amino acids. Germline trimming cut 1 base from V and 8 bases from J; bases unmatched to any gene: 6. CDR3 in DNA: TGTGCCAGCAGCTTAGAGGGACAGGTGGGAGAAAAACTGTTTTTT. Translating it yields CASSLEGQVGEKLFF.

This clonotype was recorded only once. The genes are TRBV4-1 and TRBJ1-2; D ambiguous. Germline loops: CDR1 MGHRA, CDR2 YSYEKL. CDR3 length: 16 amino acids. V lost 0 bases and J 5 bases, leaving 16 bases between the germline ends. The CDR3 DNA is TGCGCCAGCAGCCAAGATTTAAGGGCAATGGGTTATGGCTACACCTTC. Protein sequence: CASSQDLRAMGYGYTF.

The V call is TRBV7-6, the J call TRBJ2-5; TRBD1 aligns across 9 bases. Germline V gene lookup returns CDR1 SGHVS and CDR2 FNYEAQ. The junction had 6 bases not matched to a gene; V was cut back by 2 bases and J by 2 bases. The length of the CDR3 is 16 residues. CDR3 nucleotides: TGTGCCAGCAGCTTAACAGGGGGCGCAGGGCAAGAGACCCAGTACTTC. It specifies CASSLTGGAGQETQYF. Full variable domain (missing parts from reference TRBV7-6 and TRBJ2-5): GAGVSQSPRYKVTKRGQDVALRCDPISGHVSLYWYRQALGQGPEFLTYFNYEAQQDKSGLPNDRFSAERPEGSISTLTIQRTEQRDSAMYRCASSLTGGAGQETQYFGPGTRLLVL.